The 22 T cell receptor beta chains reported below all come from one sample, sequenced in a study of T-cell reconstitution after alpha-beta-depleted transplantation in children. Preparation of the TCRbeta library involved a method that used unique molecular identifiers. TCRdb ran MiXCR on the PCR reads and lists one entry per CDR3 protein. The table lists a few hundred thousand distinct CDR3 sequences, under 15% of them singletons. The sequences come from PBMCs from the stem cell graft donor, collected from the stem cell graft. The receptors were sampled from a human donor who donated a stem cell graft to a child with combined immunodeficiency.

This clonotype has a count of ten or more. This sequence joins TRBV12-3 or TRBV12-4 and TRBJ1-4; possible D gene TRBD1, 5 bases. The CDR3 contains 15 residues. V was pared by 5 bases and J by 3 bases, with 13 bases between. CDR3: CASSLDRGPNEKLFF. The CDR3 DNA sequence: TGTGCCAGCAGTCTCGACAGAGGACCTAATGAAAAACTGTTTTTT.

This clonotype showed up just a few times. The chain recombines TRBV5-1 with TRBJ1-4; TRBD1 matches 7 bases. J was trimmed by 7 bases and V by 4 bases; bases with no gene match: 7. Germline V gene lookup returns CDR1 SGHRS and CDR2 YFSETQ. The CDR3 contains 14 residues. For the CDR3, the DNA is TGCGCCAGCAGCGCATCCGACAGGGCTGAAAAACTGTTTTTT. This translates into CASSASDRAEKLFF.

This clonotype turned up a few times. The DNA for the CDR3 is TGTGCCAGCAGTCTTGAACAGGGCCCGGGGAACACTGAAGCTTTCTTT. Encoded protein: CASSLEQGPGNTEAFF. The chain links TRBV12-3 or TRBV12-4 to TRBJ1-1; D might be TRBD1 (6 bases). Trimming stripped 5 bases from V and 1 base from J, with 17 bases between. The CDR3 covers 16 residues.

This clonotype was seen ten or more times. The rearrangement links TRBV20-1 to TRBJ2-4, with D maybe TRBD1 (6 bases). Per the germline V gene, CDR1 is DFQATT and CDR2 is SNEGSKA (reference sequence). This CDR3 spans 13 amino acids. Trimming cost V 5 bases and J 6 bases, with 14 bases left between them. The CDR3 nucleotides are TGCAGTGCTCCCTCGGCAGGGGCAAACATTCAGTACTTC. Translation gives CSAPSAGANIQYF.

This chain connects TRBV6-5 to TRBJ2-7; maybe TRBD1 (6 bases). The CDR3 is 15 amino acids. Germline lookup yields CDR1 MNHEY and CDR2 SVGAGI. With 2 bases removed from V and 3 bases from J, the gap between germline ends came to 14 bases. In nucleotides, the CDR3 is TGTGCCAGCAGTTACATGGGGGCCGTTGGCTACGAGCAGTACTTC. It yields the protein CASSYMGAVGYEQYF.

This clonotype was recorded at least ten times. The V gene is TRBV29-1, the J gene TRBJ2-1; D ambiguous. There are 13 residues in the CDR3. Germline V gene data show CDR1 as SQVTM and CDR2 as ANQGSEA. Trimming cost V 0 bases and J 6 bases, with 9 bases left between them. CDR3 protein: CSVEEGGSNEQFF. In DNA form, the CDR3 reads TGCAGCGTTGAAGAAGGCGGAAGCAATGAGCAGTTCTTC.

This CDR3 reads CASSLRYEQPQHF. The CDR3 region has the DNA TGTGCCAGCAGCTTAAGGTACGAGCAGCCCCAGCATTTT. The chain couples TRBV7-3 to TRBJ1-5; D ambiguous. Trimming cost V 1 base and J 7 bases, with 8 bases left between them. There are 13 residues in the CDR3. Germline V gives CDR1 SGHTA, CDR2 FQGTGA.

V gene TRBV11-2 combines with J gene TRBJ2-2, with D possibly matching TRBD2 (6 bases). The CDR3 runs to 15 residues. Trimming took 3 bases from V and 6 from J, leaving 14 bases between them. Germline values: CDR1 SGHAT, CDR2 FQNNGV. The chain's CDR3 is CASSLWGEAAGELFF. The CDR3 region has the DNA TGTGCCAGCAGCTTGTGGGGGGAGGCAGCCGGGGAGCTGTTTTTT.

This clonotype was seen more than once but under ten times. This rearrangement joins TRBV6-5 to TRBJ2-1; D may be TRBD2 (6 bases). The CDR3 contains 18 residues. Per the germline V gene, CDR1 is MNHEY and CDR2 is SVGAGI. Trimming took 0 bases from V and 5 from J, leaving 20 bases between them. CDR3 bases: TGTGCCAGCAGTTACTCATCCTTGACTAGGCATTCACACAATGAGCAGTTCTTC. Its protein product is CASSYSSLTRHSHNEQFF.

This clonotype was seen a few times. This chain links TRBV7-2 with TRBJ2-1; 7 bases align to TRBD2. The CDR3 totals 15 residues. Losses at the gene ends were 3 bases for V and 4 bases for J; bases not matched to a gene: 6. Germline loops: CDR1 SGHTA, CDR2 FQGNSA. CDR3 protein: CASSFDAGEYNEQFF. CDR3 bases: TGTGCCAGCAGCTTCGACGCGGGAGAATACAATGAGCAGTTCTTC.

The V gene is TRBV5-1, the J gene TRBJ2-5; 7 nucleotides align to TRBD1. CDR1 and CDR2 (germline): SGHRS, YFSETQ. The trim removed 4 bases at V and 2 bases at J, leaving 11 bases unmatched. This CDR3 comprises 16 residues. The CDR3 nucleotides read TGCGCCAGCAGCCCTGGCCCTCTGACAGGGCAAGAGACCCAGTACTTC. Encoded protein: CASSPGPLTGQETQYF.

The rearrangement links TRBV6-5 to TRBJ1-6; D is undetermined. Germline V gene sequence: CDR1 MNHEY, CDR2 SVGAGI. Trimming pared 0 bases from V and 9 bases from J, leaving 12 bases between. The CDR3 runs 15 residues. The CDR3 protein is CASSYSPGIGSPLHF. Here the CDR3 DNA reads TGTGCCAGCAGTTACTCGCCCGGGATCGGTTCACCCCTCCACTTT.

To note about this clonotype: Sequence at one end of the junction differs from germline and may be a read error. The V call is TRBV9, the J call TRBJ2-7; D is unresolved. The CDR3 spans 14 residues. The V gene's germline CDR1 is SGDLS and CDR2 YYNGEE. CDR3 residues: CACSHGPPPYEQYF. CDR3 bases: TGTGCCTGCAGCCATGGCCCACCACCCTACGAGCAGTACTTC.

In its sample, this clonotype was seen a few times. This CDR3 reads CSVDRLAQFSHNEQFF. Written as DNA, the CDR3 is TGCAGCGTTGACCGGCTAGCCCAGTTTAGTCATAATGAGCAGTTCTTC. The V and J genes are TRBV29-1 and TRBJ2-1, with TRBD2 as a possible D gene (5 bases). The CDR3 spans 16 residues. Trimming shortened V by 3 bases and J by 7 bases, and 22 bases separated the two germline ends. CDR1 is SQVTM and CDR2 is ANQGSEA in the germline V gene.

In this sample, this clonotype turned up many times. J is TRBJ2-3 and V is TRBV18; TRBD2 matches at 8 bases. Losses at the gene ends were 2 bases for V and 6 bases for J; bases not matched to a gene: 10. CDR1 is KGHSH, CDR2 LQKENI, per germline. The CDR3 covers 16 residues. Here the CDR3 DNA reads TGTGCCAGCTCACCAATGACCGGGGGGGCCATGGATACGCAGTATTTT. Translated, it gives CASSPMTGGAMDTQYF.

This clonotype was counted at least ten times. The CDR3 protein is CASSKTSGATDTQYF. The DNA for the CDR3 is TGTGCCAGCAGTAAAACTAGCGGGGCGACAGATACGCAGTATTTT. This sequence joins TRBV12-3 or TRBV12-4 and TRBJ2-3; TRBD2 aligns across 10 bases. Losses at the gene ends were 5 bases for V and 3 bases for J; bases not matched to a gene: 5. The CDR3 runs to 15 residues.

This clonotype was seen many times. The chain employs TRBV7-8 and TRBJ2-5; weak D call: TRBD2 (6 bases). The CDR3 has 13 residues. The V gene lost 4 bases and the J gene lost 7 bases, with 13 bases spanning the gap. Germline values: CDR1 SGHVS, CDR2 FQNEAQ. CDR3 nucleotide sequence: TGTGCCAGCAGCTCTGACCGTAGCGGGACCCAGTACTTC. Translation: CASSSDRSGTQYF.

The CDR3 DNA follows: TGTGCCAGCAGTTTAGTGAGCCTAGCGGGAAGAAGCACAGATACGCAGTATTTT. Protein: CASSLVSLAGRSTDTQYF. V gene TRBV12-3 or TRBV12-4 combines with J gene TRBJ2-3; 9 positions agree with TRBD2. Trimming cost V 1 base and J 0 bases; bases outside gene matches: 8. The CDR3 totals 18 residues.

A few counts support this clonotype. The V call is TRBV20-1, the J call TRBJ2-7; 9 bases are shared with TRBD2. Germline V gene sequence: CDR1 DFQATT, CDR2 SNEGSKA (reference sequence). There are 14 residues in the CDR3. Trimming removed 5 bases from V and 6 bases from J; junction bases left unmatched: 11. The CDR3 loop is CSALAAGGPGEQYF. CDR3 sequence (DNA): TGCAGTGCTCTAGCCGCGGGAGGGCCGGGCGAGCAGTACTTC.

This clonotype was seen at least ten times. This chain uses TRBV10-3 with TRBJ2-1; 9 bases map to TRBD1. The CDR3 spans 15 residues. Germline CDR1 ENHRY, CDR2 SYGVKD. The V segment lost 5 bases and the J segment 1 base; nucleotides outside the gene matches: 3. Written as DNA, the CDR3 is TGTGCCATCAGTCCCGGGACAGGGTCCTACAATGAGCAGTTCTTC. Translation: CAISPGTGSYNEQFF.

The chain is built from TRBV27 and TRBJ2-3; TRBD2 matches at 10 bases. Trimming removed 8 bases from V and 2 bases from J; junction bases left unmatched: 10. The CDR3 is 16 amino acids. The germline gives CDR1 MNHEY, CDR2 SMNVEV (reference sequence). This CDR3 is CASLGTSENYTDTQYF. The CDR3 DNA sequence: TGTGCCAGCCTCGGGACTAGCGAAAACTACACAGATACGCAGTATTTT.

This clonotype has at least ten counts. The chain recombines TRBV20-1 with TRBJ2-2; D gene ambiguous. V lost 6 bases and J 1 base, leaving 21 bases between the germline ends. CDR3 length: 17 amino acids. CDR1 and CDR2 (germline): DFQATT, SNEGSKA (reference sequence). In DNA, the CDR3 is TGCAGTGCCACACCCACTTTGGCGCTAGGGAACACCGGGGAGCTGTTTTTT. This gives the protein CSATPTLALGNTGELFF.